The T cell receptor beta chain under discussion was sequenced for a study of OX40 agonist ivuxolimab in advanced cancers. In the study overall: The costimulatory receptor OX40 (CD134) was targeted by ivuxolimab, a fully human IgG2 agonistic monoclonal antibody. Prior anti-PD-1, anti-PD-L1 or anti-CTLA-4 therapy was permitted, and 30% to 45% of dose-escalation patients had received checkpoint inhibitors. Partial responses occurred in three dose-escalation patients, of whom one had hepatocellular carcinoma and two had cutaneous melanoma. Intravenous ivuxolimab was administered to patients every 2 weeks at six dose levels: 0.01, 0.1, 0.3, 1.5, 3 and 10 mg/kg. The paper covers the monotherapy dose-escalation part of the phase I ivuxolimab trial, which included N ≈ 52 patients. A male proportion of roughly 80% and a mean age of 60 years, ranging from about 23 to 90, were recorded for the dose-escalation cohort. Of the roughly 50 dose-escalation patients, hepatocellular carcinoma was present in approximately 20, melanoma in approximately 15, renal cell carcinoma in 9 and head and neck cancer in 9. The purpose of peripheral TCRbeta sequencing was to test whether ivuxolimab changed TCR sequence diversity and led to clonal T-cell expansion.

The trial excluded patients who had a history of autoimmune disease or were on systemic immunosuppression. Peripheral blood for TCR sequencing was collected from all dose cohorts at baseline, on cycle 4 day 1, and on cycle 7 day 1. The samples were taken from a phase I, first-in-human, multicenter, open-label dose-escalation trial of ivuxolimab. Adults with locally advanced or metastatic melanoma, renal cell carcinoma, hepatocellular carcinoma or head and neck squamous cell carcinoma were enrolled in the trial. Before TCR sequencing, CD4+ T cells and CD8+ T cells were sorted from peripheral blood as separate populations. Looking up the germline V gene (reference sequence) yields CDR1 MNHEY and CDR2 SMNVEV. V lost 3 bases and J lost 4 bases; the stretch between them is 16 bases long. There are 15 amino acids in the CDR3, from cysteine to phenylalanine inclusive. This entry keeps only the CDR3 DNA: 45 bases, framed from base 1.

Broader findings and caveats from the paper: At doses of 0.1 to 3.0 mg/kg, clonal expansion of both CD4+ and CD8+ blood T cells was observed from baseline to week 6. Low levels of normalized T-cell clonal expansion were also shown by some nonresponding patients. Partial responders in the 0.1-3.0 mg/kg groups had among the lowest normalized peripheral clonal expansion, especially among CD8+ T cells. Which antigens the clonally expanded peripheral T cells were specific for was not determined. After ivuxolimab, expanded clones were on average more numerous among CD8+ T cells than among CD4+ T cells.

Genomic DNA was isolated from the sorted cells so that the TCRbeta CDR3 region could be sequenced. The immunoSEQ Assay was used to sequence the TCRbeta CDR3 regions. TCRdb mirrors the immuneACCESS table, restricted to in-frame sequences. Some clones are absent from its copies; in checked studies, under half trace to an unresolved V gene, and the reason for the others is unknown. This sample comprises more than 80,000 clones, around 94% of them detected only once. Clones ranked in the top ten supply 2.6% of the sample. This clone was seen a few times. Which antigen it targets is not known. Base quality data are lacking; no much larger clone is found one base away.

This sequence was found in an adult with an advanced solid tumor such as melanoma, head and neck, liver or kidney cancer. The chain joins TRBV27 to TRBJ2-7; no confident D gene assignment can be made. Sequencing used CD4+ or CD8+ T cells sorted from blood, obtained in a trial of the OX40 agonist ivuxolimab. The nucleotide sequence is given as TGTGCCAGCAGTTTGGCAGCCCGATACAAATACGAGCAGTACTTC. Translated, it gives CASSLAARYKYEQYF.